Each of the 27 T cell receptor beta chains below was sequenced from the same sample in a study of shared clonotypes between healthy human individuals. Terminally differentiated effector memory CD45RA+ cells were excluded from the naive CD8 cells, which were CD45RO-negative and positively selected for CCR7. TCRdb's copy holds only in-frame clones and misses some; the assay was immunoSEQ multiplex PCR. The sample lists approximately 600,000 clones; 85% to 95% were seen once. Sequencing input: naive CD8+ T cells sorted from blood. The receptors were sampled from a woman in her twenties or thirties in good health.

This chain uses TRBV11-2 with TRBJ2-5, with TRBD2 matching 7 bases. V shed 6 bases, J shed 4 bases, and the junction held 8 bases outside the gene matches. This CDR3 has 14 amino acids. CDR1 SGHAT and CDR2 FQNNGV come from the germline V gene. The CDR3 nucleotides read TGTGCCAGCAGTTGGCGGGGAGGGGTAGAGACCCAGTACTTC. This sequence encodes CASSWRGGVETQYF.

The chain employs TRBV2 and TRBJ1-1; D is unclear. V lost 3 bases and J lost 4, with 15 bases in between. Germline V lookup: CDR1 SNHLY, CDR2 FYNNEI. The CDR3 covers 15 residues. CDR3 loop: CASSEKRGSGTEAFF. The CDR3 DNA follows: TGTGCCAGCAGTGAGAAACGGGGATCGGGCACTGAAGCTTTCTTT.

This clone was recorded only once. The gene calls are TRBV13 and TRBJ2-7; TRBD1 or TRBD2 may be the D gene (7 bases each). Germline V lookup: CDR1 PRHDT, CDR2 FYEKMQ (reference sequence). Between the trimmed V and J ends, which lost 8 bases and 3 bases, there was a span of 26 bases. This CDR3 has 17 amino acids. This CDR3 is CASALGGGGMGSYEQYF. The CDR3 bases are TGTGCCAGCGCCCTAGGGGGAGGGGGCATGGGTAGCTACGAGCAGTACTTC.

This clone was observed a handful of times. V gene TRBV10-1 combines with J gene TRBJ2-7, with TRBD1 as a possible D gene (5 bases). The CDR3 extends over 14 amino acids. Germline V gene lookup returns CDR1 WNHNN and CDR2 SYGVQD (reference sequence). V was cut by 3 bases and J by 1 base, with 10 bases left in between. CDR3 residues: CASSDPDTSYEQYF. The CDR3 DNA sequence: TGCGCCAGCAGTGACCCGGACACTTCCTACGAGCAGTACTTC.

V and J are TRBV28 and TRBJ2-1, with D possibly being TRBD1 (5 bases). V lost 7 bases and J lost 10, with 17 bases in between. This CDR3 region has 13 residues. CDR1 MDHEN and CDR2 SYDVKM come from the germline V gene. This CDR3 is CASNPDRGWEQFF. The CDR3 DNA reads as TGTGCCAGCAATCCCGATAGGGGTTGGGAGCAGTTCTTC.

About this clone: In the same sample, other DNA sequences code for this CDR3. This chain joins TRBV7-9 and TRBJ1-1; D not certain. V was cut by 5 bases and J by 0 bases, with 4 bases left in between. The CDR3 length is 12 residues. Germline CDR1 is SEHNR and CDR2 is FQNEAQ (reference sequence). Here the CDR3 reads CASSLLNTEAFF. CDR3 nucleotides: TGTGCCAGCAGCCTACTGAACACTGAAGCTTTCTTT.

This chain joins TRBV15 and TRBJ2-5; no firm D call. This CDR3 spans 14 amino acids. Trimming shortened V by 1 base and J by 2 bases, and 8 bases separated the two germline ends. Germline CDR1 reads LNHNV; CDR2 reads YYDKDF (reference sequence). This CDR3 reads CATSRALTQETQYF. The CDR3 DNA follows: TGTGCCACCAGCAGAGCTCTAACACAAGAGACCCAGTACTTC.

This sequence joins TRBV9 and TRBJ1-4; 9 positions match TRBD1. The CDR3 extends over 17 amino acids. CDR1 is SGDLS and CDR2 is YYNGEE in the germline V gene. Trimming took 0 bases from V and 8 from J; bases not matched to a gene: 11. As DNA, the CDR3 is TGTGCCAGCAGCGTAGCAGGGAGGGGGACAGGGAAGGAAAAACTGTTTTTT. Its translation is CASSVAGRGTGKEKLFF. The entire variable domain, with the rest obtained from reference TRBV9 and TRBJ1-4, is as follows: DSGVTQTPKHLITATGQRVTLRCSPRSGDLSVYWYQQSLDQGLQFLIQYYNGEERAKGNILERFSAQQFPDLHSELNLSSLELGDSALYFCASSVAGRGTGKEKLFFGSGTQLSVL.

CDR3 in amino acids: CASSLGHDWAEKLFF. Here the CDR3 DNA reads TGTGCCAGCAGCTTAGGGCACGACTGGGCGGAAAAACTGTTTTTT. V usage is TRBV13 and J usage is TRBJ1-4, with D unclear. The CDR3 is made up of 15 amino acids. Trimming removed 0 bases at V and 8 bases at J, with 13 bases between. CDR1 and CDR2 from the germline V gene are PRHDT and FYEKMQ (reference sequence). The variable domain in full, with the rest retrieved from reference TRBV13 and TRBJ1-4, is AAGVIQSPRHLIKEKRETATLKCYPIPRHDTVYWYQQGPGQDPQFLISFYEKMQSDKGSIPDRFSAQQFSDYHSELNMSSLELGDSALYFCASSLGHDWAEKLFFGSGTQLSVL.

The V call is TRBV18, the J call TRBJ2-7; 7 bases map to TRBD1. The CDR3 is 16 residues long. Germline V gives CDR1 KGHSH, CDR2 LQKENI. V was pared by 0 bases and J by 6 bases, with 11 bases of the junction left unmatched. CDR3 nucleotides: TGTGCCAGCTCACCACCCAAGGGGGCTGGGTCGAGCGAGCAGTACTTC. It is translated as CASSPPKGAGSSEQYF.

The rearrangement links TRBV7-9 to TRBJ2-7; D is unclear. Deletions cut 1 base from V and 0 bases from J, with 7 bases between. This CDR3 has 14 amino acids. Germline CDR1 and CDR2: SEHNR and FQNEAQ (reference sequence). For the CDR3, the DNA is TGTGCCAGCAGCTTAGAACAGAGCTCCTACGAGCAGTACTTC. It codes for CASSLEQSSYEQYF.

The chain joins TRBV2 to TRBJ1-1; D perhaps matches TRBD1 (5 bases). Between the trimmed V and J ends, which lost 6 bases and 2 bases, there was a span of 19 bases. Germline values: CDR1 SNHLY, CDR2 FYNNEI. This CDR3 is 16 amino acids long. CDR3 region: CASSPIRGLVNTEAFF. DNA of the CDR3: TGTGCCAGCAGCCCTATTCGGGGCTTAGTCAACACTGAAGCTTTCTTT.

In regard to this clone: At the DNA level, this CDR3 is encoded by other sequences in the same sample as well. The rearrangement links TRBV27 to TRBJ1-3; the D is unclear. The germline CDR1 and CDR2 sequences are MNHEY and SMNVEV (reference sequence). V was shortened by 5 bases and J by 0 bases, with 8 bases between the two germline ends. CDR3 length: 14 residues. CDR3 amino acids: CASSPGPSGNTIYF. The CDR3 coding sequence is TGTGCCAGCAGTCCCGGGCCCTCTGGAAACACCATATATTTT.

The genes are TRBV27 and TRBJ2-2, with D hard to call. V lost 5 bases to trimming and J lost 4 bases, with 17 bases between them. Germline loops: CDR1 MNHEY, CDR2 SMNVEV (reference sequence). The CDR3 has 16 amino acids. CDR3 region: CASSPLQSAPTGELFF. CDR3 nucleotides: TGTGCCAGCAGTCCACTCCAAAGCGCGCCCACCGGGGAGCTGTTTTTT.

This clone came up once. This sequence joins TRBV6-6 and TRBJ2-7, with a possible D match to TRBD1 (6 bases). The ends were cut back, 5 bases at V and 7 bases at J, with 24 bases in the middle. The CDR3 totals 16 residues. From germline, CDR1 is MNHNY and CDR2 SVGAGI (reference sequence). CDR3 nucleotide sequence: TGTGCCAGCAGTACGCGGACAGACTTCCCCACGCGGGAGCAGTACTTC. This encodes CASSTRTDFPTREQYF.

The chain carries TRBV11-1 and TRBJ1-1; D possibly corresponds to TRBD1 (6 bases). This CDR3 contains 15 residues. V was pared by 4 bases and J by 0 bases, with 12 bases between. Germline loops: CDR1 SGHAT, CDR2 FQDESV (reference sequence). As DNA, the CDR3 is TGTGCCAGCAGCTCAATGACAGGTTTGAACACTGAAGCTTTCTTT. Amino acids: CASSSMTGLNTEAFF.

The rearrangement links TRBV27 to TRBJ2-6; D is perhaps TRBD1 or TRBD2 (5 bases each). This CDR3 spans 14 amino acids. Trimming removed 6 bases at V and 1 base at J, with 7 bases between. Germline CDR1 MNHEY, CDR2 SMNVEV (reference sequence). The CDR3 nucleotides read TGTGCCAGCAGGGGGACGTCTGGGGCCAACGTCCTGACTTTC. Its translation: CASRGTSGANVLTF.

The chain uses TRBV15 and TRBJ1-2; 8 bases align to TRBD1. CDR3 length: 14 amino acids. Germline CDR1 and CDR2: LNHNV and YYDKDF (reference sequence). Trimming took 8 bases from V and 3 from J; bases not matched to a gene: 8. The DNA for the CDR3 is TGTGCCACCGCCCCCGACAGGGGTTACTATGGCTACACCTTC. It specifies CATAPDRGYYGYTF.

The chain employs TRBV5-1 and TRBJ1-1; D is uncertain. Per the germline V gene, CDR1 is SGHRS and CDR2 is YFSETQ. The V gene lost 4 bases and the J gene lost 0 bases, with 13 bases spanning the gap. This CDR3 has 15 residues. CDR3: CASSLTRSMNTEAFF. Written as DNA, the CDR3 is TGCGCCAGCAGCCTGACAAGAAGCATGAACACTGAAGCTTTCTTT.

CDR3 amino acids: CASSLNLGLTEAFF. The CDR3 DNA reads TGTGCCAGCAGTTTGAATTTGGGGCTCACTGAAGCTTTCTTT. V is TRBV27 and J is TRBJ1-1; maybe TRBD1 (5 bases). Trimming shortened V by 3 bases and J by 4 bases, and 12 bases separated the two germline ends. The CDR3 runs to 14 residues. From germline, CDR1 is MNHEY and CDR2 SMNVEV (reference sequence).

The chain uses TRBV9 and TRBJ2-1, with no clear D. Germline lookup yields CDR1 SGDLS and CDR2 YYNGEE. This CDR3 has 13 residues. The ends were cut back, 3 bases at V and 9 bases at J, with 13 bases in the middle. The CDR3 region is CASSEPSRGEQFF. CDR3 DNA sequence: TGTGCCAGCAGCGAGCCCTCCCGCGGTGAGCAGTTCTTC.

This chain uses TRBV6-5 with TRBJ1-4, with unresolved D. Trimming removed 5 bases at V and 8 bases at J, with 15 bases between. CDR3 length: 14 residues. Germline-derived CDR1 and CDR2 are MNHEY and SVGAGI. The chain's CDR3 is CASSRTEHYEKLFF. The CDR3 bases are TGTGCCAGCAGTAGGACCGAGCACTACGAAAAACTGTTTTTT.

The chain joins TRBV30 to TRBJ1-5, with TRBD1 as a possible D gene (5 bases). The CDR3 loop spans 15 amino acids. Germline CDR1 GTSNPN, CDR2 SVGIG (reference sequence). The V gene lost 1 base and the J gene lost 0 bases, with 10 bases spanning the gap. The CDR3 spells CAWSGGDGSNQPQHF. DNA for the CDR3: TGTGCCTGGAGTGGGGGGGATGGTAGCAATCAGCCCCAGCATTTT.

The chain joins TRBV11-2 to TRBJ1-6; TRBD1 is a possible D gene (5 bases). V lost 5 bases and J 11 bases, leaving 10 bases between the germline ends. This CDR3 is built from 12 residues. Per germline, CDR1 SGHAT and CDR2 FQNNGV. The CDR3 loop is CASSVGGAPLHF. CDR3 nucleotides: TGTGCCAGCAGCGTCGGGGGGGCACCCCTCCACTTT.

The V and J genes are TRBV19 and TRBJ2-2, with TRBD2 matching 7 bases. Germline V gene lookup returns CDR1 LNHDA and CDR2 SQIVND (reference sequence). CDR3 length equals 16 residues. Unmatched junction bases numbered 13, after V lost 5 bases and J lost 7 bases. The CDR3 DNA follows: TGTGCCAGTAGTTCAGTTGGGGAGGGCCAAGGCGGGGAGCTGTTTTTT. It specifies CASSSVGEGQGGELFF.

The chain employs TRBV5-1 and TRBJ2-2, with D perhaps TRBD1 or TRBD2 (5 bases each). Trimming cost V 4 bases and J 7 bases, with 23 bases left between them. The CDR3 is 17 residues long. In germline, CDR1 is SGHRS, CDR2 YFSETQ. CDR3 region: CASSGAPGTANGGELFF. The CDR3 DNA is TGCGCCAGCAGCGGGGCTCCGGGAACCGCGAACGGCGGGGAGCTGTTTTTT.

This clone was seen only a few times. Here the CDR3 DNA reads TGTGCCAGCTCACCGATTAGCAATCAGCCCCAGCATTTT. Translated, it gives CASSPISNQPQHF. The V and J genes are TRBV18 and TRBJ1-5; D gene uncertain. CDR1 and CDR2 (germline): KGHSH, LQKENI. Trimming removed 3 bases from V and 0 bases from J, with 3 bases in between. CDR3 length: 13 residues.